A single sample is the source of the 32 T cell receptor beta chains below, sequenced in a study of vaccination and CD4 T cells after COVID-19. These receptors have no known antigen. Oncomine TCR Beta short-read sequencing was applied to DNA from cultured CD4+ T cells. TCRdb re-derived calls from the PCR reads in MiXCR, one entry per CDR3 protein. The sample has 15,000 to 20,000 distinct CDR3 sequences, less than 50% seen once. Indicated treatment: roughly 11-day PBMC culture with coronavirus spike peptide pools or control peptides (ViraFEST assay). Sequenced material: CD4+ T cells from blood, cultured in vitro. The receptors were sampled from a human donor who had recovered from COVID-19.

This clonotype was observed a few times. The V call is TRBV30, the J call TRBJ1-5, with TRBD1 matching over 7 bases. There are 14 residues in the CDR3. Germline CDR1 reads GTSNPN; CDR2 reads SVGIG (reference sequence). Unmatched junction bases numbered 5, after V lost 2 bases and J lost 4 bases. CDR3 coding DNA: TGTGCCTGGAGTAAGACAGGGACGAATCAGCCCCAGCATTTT. Protein sequence: CAWSKTGTNQPQHF.

The chain couples TRBV10-3 to TRBJ2-2, with 9 bases identical to TRBD1. This CDR3 has 18 amino acids. The V and J ends lost 2 bases and 4 bases, in that order; junction bases with no gene match: 11. The germline CDR1 and CDR2 sequences are ENHRY and SYGVKD. CDR3 protein: CAISEPISRTGATGELFF. CDR3 coding DNA: TGTGCCATCAGTGAGCCAATCAGTCGGACAGGGGCCACCGGGGAGCTGTTTTTT.

The V call is TRBV6-1, the J call TRBJ2-3; possibly TRBD2 for D (5 bases). V shed 6 bases and J shed 4 bases, with 11 bases lying between them. The germline V gene has CDR1 MNHNS and CDR2 SASEGT. This CDR3 has 13 amino acids. This CDR3 reads CASRPGGADTQYF. As DNA, the CDR3 is TGTGCCAGCAGACCAGGAGGCGCAGATACGCAGTATTTT.

The genes are TRBV27 and TRBJ2-7; TRBD1 might be the D (6 bases). This CDR3 has 15 amino acids. Trimming shortened V by 0 bases and J by 1 base, and 10 bases separated the two germline ends. CDR1 and CDR2 from the germline V gene are MNHEY and SMNVEV (reference sequence). The CDR3 sequence: CASSLSGTPSYEQYF. CDR3 sequence (DNA): TGTGCCAGCAGTTTATCTGGGACACCATCCTACGAGCAGTACTTC.

The sample holds a few counts of this clonotype. V and J are TRBV7-8 and TRBJ2-5; D is unclear. V was shortened by 0 bases and J by 5 bases, with 4 bases between the two germline ends. CDR3 size: 12 residues. CDR1 is SGHVS and CDR2 is FQNEAQ in the germline V gene. The CDR3 sequence is CASSLAGETQYF. The CDR3 DNA follows: TGTGCCAGCAGCTTAGCAGGGGAGACCCAGTACTTC.

This clonotype appeared a few times. This rearrangement joins TRBV27 to TRBJ2-2; 7 nucleotides match TRBD2. Trimming cost V 5 bases and J 1 base; bases outside gene matches: 7. Germline V gene data show CDR1 as MNHEY and CDR2 as SMNVEV (reference sequence). The CDR3 spans 16 residues. The CDR3 sequence: CASSTLASGNTGELFF. The CDR3 region has the DNA TGTGCCAGCAGTACCTTGGCTAGCGGGAACACCGGGGAGCTGTTTTTT.

The chain employs TRBV2 and TRBJ2-1; tentatively, D is TRBD2 (7 bases). V lost 9 bases and J lost 5, with 17 bases in between. Germline CDR1 SNHLY, CDR2 FYNNEI. CDR3 length: 14 residues. The CDR3 protein is CARGGGRKDNEQFF. The CDR3 nucleotides are TGTGCCAGGGGGGGCGGGAGAAAGGACAATGAGCAGTTCTTC.

The V and J genes are TRBV28 and TRBJ1-5, with D possibly being TRBD1 (6 bases). The CDR3 has 15 amino acids. The V and J ends lost 2 bases and 3 bases respectively, with 11 bases between them. Germline loops: CDR1 MDHEN, CDR2 SYDVKM. The CDR3 sequence is CASSLAGAHNQPQHF. The CDR3 DNA follows: TGTGCCAGCAGTTTAGCAGGGGCCCACAATCAGCCCCAGCATTTT. Full variable domain (rest looked up from reference TRBV28 and TRBJ1-5): DVKVTQSSRYLVKRTGEKVFLECVQDMDHENMFWYRQDPGLGLRLIYFSYDVKMKEKGDIPEGYSVSREKKERFSLILESASTNQTSMYLCASSLAGAHNQPQHFGDGTRLSIL.

The chain carries TRBV6-5 and TRBJ1-1; possible D gene TRBD1, 5 bases. V was shortened by 0 bases and J by 4 bases, with 24 bases between the two germline ends. The CDR3 has 19 residues. Germline V lookup: CDR1 MNHEY, CDR2 SVGAGI. The CDR3 DNA reads as TGTGCCAGCAGTTACTCCGACAGACACCCGCAGGGATACGGCACTGAAGCTTTCTTT. This sequence encodes CASSYSDRHPQGYGTEAFF.

This rearrangement joins TRBV7-8 to TRBJ2-1; TRBD1 matches 10 bases. TRBJ2-7 matches the DNA end more closely, so the J call is doubtful. Germline CDR1 SGHVS, CDR2 FQNEAQ. This CDR3 spans 15 amino acids. This CDR3 is CASSGPGQGPREQYF. The CDR3 DNA reads as TGTGCCAGCAGCGGACCGGGACAGGGGCCCCGCGAGCAGTACTTC.

J is TRBJ1-4 and V is TRBV28; 7 positions match TRBD1. Germline V gene sequence: CDR1 MDHEN, CDR2 SYDVKM. The CDR3 loop spans 15 amino acids. V lost 4 bases and J lost 5; bases outside the gene matches: 7. CDR3 bases: TGTGCCAGCAGTTATGGGGACAGCTCGAATGAAAAACTGTTTTTT. This sequence encodes CASSYGDSSNEKLFF.

The chain combines TRBV6-5 with TRBJ1-3; D not resolved. Germline-derived CDR1 and CDR2 are MNHEY and SVGAGI. CDR3 length: 15 amino acids. The V end was cut by 2 bases, the J end by 2 bases, with 10 bases between. In DNA form, the CDR3 reads TGTGCCAGCAGTTACCAATTCCGTACTGGAAACACCATATATTTT. The encoded protein is CASSYQFRTGNTIYF.

The table lists this clonotype with a few counts. The CDR3 region is CSARGASGIGETQYF. The CDR3 DNA reads as TGCAGTGCTAGGGGTGCTAGCGGGATCGGGGAGACCCAGTACTTC. The rearrangement joins TRBV20-1 to TRBJ2-5; 9 bases align to TRBD2. V gave up 3 bases and J gave up 5 bases; unmatched junction bases: 10. This CDR3 region has 15 residues. The germline gives CDR1 DFQATT, CDR2 SNEGSKA (reference sequence).

This clonotype has more than one count but fewer than ten. The J gene is TRBJ2-5, the V gene TRBV7-3; D not resolved. Trimming cost V 9 bases and J 5 bases, with 4 bases left between them. Germline V lookup: CDR1 SGHTA, CDR2 FQGTGA. This CDR3 has 9 residues. CDR3 DNA: TGTGCCAGTAGGGAGACCCAGTACTTC. Protein sequence: CASRETQYF.

A few counts support this clonotype. The genes are TRBV6-1 and TRBJ1-2; D is uncertain. V shed 1 base and J shed 7 bases, with 13 bases lying between them. CDR1 MNHNS and CDR2 SASEGT come from the germline V gene. This CDR3 contains 14 residues. The chain's CDR3 is CASSEVGASVGYTF. DNA of the CDR3: TGTGCCAGCAGTGAAGTCGGTGCATCCGTTGGCTACACCTTC.

This clonotype was found a few times. This rearrangement joins TRBV12-3 or TRBV12-4 to TRBJ1-1; TRBD1 agrees at 7 bases. The CDR3 sequence is 15 residues long. Unmatched junction bases numbered 7, after V lost 5 bases and J lost 1 base. CDR3 sequence reads: CASSPPRGANTEAFF. CDR3 coding DNA: TGTGCCAGCAGTCCCCCCAGGGGGGCGAACACTGAAGCTTTCTTT.

This chain uses TRBV4-2 with TRBJ2-2, with 7 nucleotides matching TRBD2. The J segment lost 5 bases and the V segment lost 4 bases, leaving 13 bases of the junction unmatched. Looked up from germline, CDR1 is LGHNA and CDR2 is YNFKEQ. The CDR3 totals 17 residues. CDR3 sequence: CASSLTPSGGRTGELFF. The CDR3 coding sequence is TGTGCCAGCAGCCTCACCCCTAGCGGAGGACGGACCGGGGAGCTGTTTTTT.

This chain uses TRBV28 with TRBJ2-3, with 11 bases matching TRBD2. Losses at the gene ends were 5 bases for V and 1 base for J; bases not matched to a gene: 5. The CDR3 is 16 residues long. Per germline, CDR1 MDHEN and CDR2 SYDVKM. This CDR3 reads CASSPTSGSGTDTQYF. CDR3 sequence (DNA): TGTGCCAGCAGTCCAACTAGCGGGAGTGGCACAGATACGCAGTATTTT.

This clonotype was seen a few times. The chain uses TRBV6-1 and TRBJ2-4, with D possibly TRBD1 on 6 matching bases. Germline CDR1 MNHNS, CDR2 SASEGT. V was clipped by 1 base and J by 5 bases, with 15 bases between them. The CDR3 totals 16 residues. The CDR3 loop is CASSEEGRGVQNIQYF. DNA of the CDR3: TGTGCCAGCAGTGAAGAGGGCAGGGGAGTCCAAAACATTCAGTACTTC.

This rearrangement joins TRBV11-1 to TRBJ2-1; TRBD2 aligns across 7 bases. J was trimmed by 5 bases and V by 0 bases; bases with no gene match: 7. Germline V CDR1 and CDR2: SGHAT, FQDESV (reference sequence). CDR3 length: 16 residues. CDR3 nucleotides: TGTGCCAGCAGCTTAGCAAGGCTAGCGGATAACAATGAGCAGTTCTTC. Amino acids: CASSLARLADNNEQFF.

The chain joins TRBV19 to TRBJ1-2; 7 bases map to TRBD1. Trimming cost V 6 bases and J 3 bases; bases outside gene matches: 13. The CDR3 runs 16 residues. CDR1 is LNHDA, CDR2 SQIVND, per germline (reference sequence). The CDR3 sequence is CASRPSGTVYDYGYTF. The CDR3 bases are TGTGCCAGTAGGCCTTCAGGGACAGTTTACGACTATGGCTACACCTTC.

The chain carries TRBV2 and TRBJ2-1; D may be TRBD2 (6 bases). Germline V gene data show CDR1 as SNHLY and CDR2 as FYNNEI. This CDR3 contains 13 residues. V lost 7 bases and J 4 bases, leaving 11 bases between the germline ends. Here the CDR3 reads CASNRDLYNEQFF. CDR3 bases: TGTGCCAGCAACCGGGACTTGTACAATGAGCAGTTCTTC.

This sequence joins TRBV12-3 or TRBV12-4 and TRBJ2-1, with D possibly matching TRBD2 (6 bases). The CDR3 is 18 residues long. V gave up 1 base and J gave up 0 bases, with 16 bases separating them. CDR3 sequence (DNA): TGTGCCAGCAGTTTAGTAGAGTTGGGGGGAAGCTCCTACAATGAGCAGTTCTTC. Translated, it gives CASSLVELGGSSYNEQFF.

This clonotype was found once. The J gene is TRBJ2-7, the V gene TRBV5-1, with 7 bases aligning to TRBD2. CDR1 SGHRS and CDR2 YFSETQ come from the germline V gene. The CDR3 spans 14 residues. The trim removed 4 bases at V and 0 bases at J, leaving 4 bases unmatched. CDR3 in DNA: TGCGCCAGCAGCCAGGGACTATACTCCTACGAGCAGTACTTC. It codes for CASSQGLYSYEQYF.

The table lists this clonotype with a few counts. The chain links TRBV2 to TRBJ2-5, with no clear D. Germline-derived CDR1 and CDR2 are SNHLY and FYNNEI. This CDR3 region has 11 residues. V was shortened by 6 bases and J by 5 bases, with 7 bases between the two germline ends. CDR3 sequence reads: CASSSKETQYF. CDR3 nucleotides: TGTGCCAGCAGCTCAAAGGAGACCCAGTACTTC.

The chain recombines TRBV21-1 with TRBJ2-3; the table's D call TRBD1 went unverified against the DNA. TRBV21-1 is a pseudogene segment. The CDR3 loop spans 15 amino acids. CDR3 in amino acids: CASSKVERGADTQYF. The CDR3 DNA is TGTGCCAGCAGCAAAGTGGAAAGGGGTGCAGATACGCAGTATTTT.

There are a few counts of this clonotype. The V and J genes are TRBV27 and TRBJ2-5; 7 positions match TRBD1. The CDR3 has 16 amino acids. V gave up 5 bases and J gave up 2 bases; unmatched junction bases: 11. Germline V CDR1 and CDR2: MNHEY, SMNVEV (reference sequence). In DNA, the CDR3 is TGTGCCAGCAGTCCGCCGACAGGGAGAGGACAAGAGACCCAGTACTTC. Residues: CASSPPTGRGQETQYF.

This clonotype was detected a few times. V and J are TRBV4-3 and TRBJ1-2, with no clear D. The V and J ends lost 2 bases and 7 bases respectively, with 20 bases between them. Per germline, CDR1 LGHNA and CDR2 YSLEER. There are 16 residues in the CDR3. CDR3 protein: CASSQQRSWLRSGYTF. In nucleotides, the CDR3 is TGCGCCAGCAGCCAACAAAGATCTTGGCTAAGGTCTGGCTACACCTTC.

This clonotype was seen a handful of times. The chain recombines TRBV6-5 with TRBJ1-1; the match to TRBD1 covers 8 bases. Unmatched junction bases numbered 8, after V lost 4 bases and J lost 1 base. The CDR3 contains 16 residues. Germline assignment: CDR1 MNHEY and CDR2 SVGAGI. CDR3 nucleotide sequence: TGTGCCAGCAGTTCACACCAAGGACAGGGGAACACTGAAGCTTTCTTT. This translates into CASSSHQGQGNTEAFF.

This chain connects TRBV10-3 to TRBJ2-1; 8 bases match TRBD2. The germline CDR1 and CDR2 sequences are ENHRY and SYGVKD. V lost 2 bases and J lost 6; bases outside the gene matches: 9. The CDR3 length is 16 residues. The CDR3 DNA reads as TGTGCCATCAGTGAGGCACAAGCGGGAGTTACCAATGAGCAGTTCTTC. Translation: CAISEAQAGVTNEQFF.

V is TRBV5-2 and J is TRBJ2-6; whether TRBD2, the table's D call, matches the DNA was not checked. TRBV5-2 is assigned pseudogene status. This CDR3 has 19 residues. The CDR3 nucleotides read TGTGCCAGCAGAGACGGGACTAGCGGGCGGAGCTCTGGGGCCAACGTCCTGACTTTC. Protein sequence: CASRDGTSGRSSGANVLTF.

J is TRBJ2-7 and V is TRBV7-9, with 11 bases that match TRBD2. The CDR3 sequence is 14 residues long. Germline lookup yields CDR1 SEHNR and CDR2 FQNEAQ (reference sequence). With 3 bases clipped from V and 5 bases from J, the junction kept 3 bases outside the gene matches. CDR3 bases: TGTGCCAGCAGCTTTAGCGGGAGGGACCACGAGCAGTACTTC. It specifies CASSFSGRDHEQYF.